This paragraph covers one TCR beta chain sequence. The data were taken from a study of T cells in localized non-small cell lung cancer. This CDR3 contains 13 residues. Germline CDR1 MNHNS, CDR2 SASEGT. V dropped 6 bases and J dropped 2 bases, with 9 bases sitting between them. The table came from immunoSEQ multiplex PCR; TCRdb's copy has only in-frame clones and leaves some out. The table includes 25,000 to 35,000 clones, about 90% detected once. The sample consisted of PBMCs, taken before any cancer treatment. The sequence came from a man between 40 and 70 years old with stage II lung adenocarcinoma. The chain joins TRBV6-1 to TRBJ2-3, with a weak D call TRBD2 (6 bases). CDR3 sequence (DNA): TGTGCCAGCAGGGAGGGGCCCACAGATACGCAGTATTTT. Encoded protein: CASREGPTDTQYF.